Below, 14 T cell receptor beta chains from the same sample are listed, as sequenced in a study of T cell changes during pregnancy in multiple sclerosis. TCRdb keeps only in-frame clones here, not all; method: immunoSEQ multiplex PCR. The table has roughly 80,000 clones, approximately 91% seen once. Specimen: peripheral blood, collected before pregnancy. These receptors came from a female donor with multiple sclerosis, enrolled in a pregnancy study.

The rearrangement links TRBV20-1 to TRBJ2-1; D perhaps matches TRBD2 (6 bases). The CDR3 extends over 11 amino acids. V dropped 7 bases and J dropped 4 bases, with 8 bases sitting between them. Germline V gene lookup returns CDR1 DFQATT and CDR2 SNEGSKA (reference sequence). The DNA of the CDR3 is TGCAGTGGGCGGGGTTACAATGAGCAGTTCTTC. Protein: CSGRGYNEQFF.

In its sample, this clone was seen once. The chain recombines TRBV30 with TRBJ1-1; no definite D call. Germline V gene sequence: CDR1 GTSNPN, CDR2 SVGIG (reference sequence). The CDR3 totals 15 residues. Trimming left V 0 bases short and J 0 bases short, with 11 bases between. The CDR3 coding sequence is TGTGCCTGGAGTGTGGGCAGTTTGGTGAACACTGAAGCTTTCTTT. Translation: CAWSVGSLVNTEAFF.

In its sample, this clone was seen once. The chain employs TRBV5-5 and TRBJ2-1; a weak D match, TRBD1 (6 bases). CDR3 length: 15 amino acids. Trimming removed 0 bases at V and 0 bases at J, with 7 bases between. CDR1 is SGHKS and CDR2 is YYEKEE in the germline V gene (reference sequence). The CDR3 region is CASSLEGVSYNEQFF. In nucleotides, the CDR3 is TGTGCCAGCAGCTTGGAGGGGGTCTCCTACAATGAGCAGTTCTTC.

This clone appeared once. This sequence joins TRBV2 and TRBJ1-1; 7 positions match TRBD1. The CDR3 runs to 14 residues. Germline CDR1 and CDR2: SNHLY and FYNNEI. V shed 3 bases, J shed 3 bases, and the junction held 4 bases outside the gene matches. The CDR3 DNA sequence: TGTGCCAGCAGTGAGACAGGGCGGGACACTGAAGCTTTCTTT. Translated, it gives CASSETGRDTEAFF.

CDR3 bases: TGTGCCAGCAACTTTGAAGGGGAGGGCAATCAGCCCCAGCATTTT. Translated, it gives CASNFEGEGNQPQHF. The chain carries TRBV2 and TRBJ1-5, with D tentatively TRBD1 (5 bases). Trimming took 7 bases from V and 2 from J, leaving 15 bases between them. The length of the CDR3 is 15 residues. Per the germline V gene, CDR1 is SNHLY and CDR2 is FYNNEI.

This chain uses TRBV19 with TRBJ1-1; unclear D gene. Per the germline V gene, CDR1 is LNHDA and CDR2 is SQIVND (reference sequence). This CDR3 is built from 13 residues. Trimming took 3 bases from V and 1 from J, leaving 6 bases between them. CDR3 protein: CASSMFGNTEAFF. The CDR3 DNA follows: TGTGCCAGTAGTATGTTCGGGAACACTGAAGCTTTCTTT. The entire variable domain, with the rest obtained from reference TRBV19 and TRBJ1-1, is as follows: DGGITQSPKYLFRKEGQNVTLSCEQNLNHDAMYWYRQDPGQGLRLIYYSQIVNDFQKGDIAEGYSVSREKKESFPLTVTSAQKNPTAFYLCASSMFGNTEAFFGQGTRLTVV.

The DNA of the CDR3 is TGTGCCAGCAGCCAGATGGGACAGACGACCTACGAGCAGTACTTC. This codes for CASSQMGQTTYEQYF. The V call is TRBV7-2, the J call TRBJ2-7; the match to TRBD1 covers 7 bases. V was pared by 5 bases and J by 2 bases, with 9 bases of the junction left unmatched. CDR3 length: 15 residues. Germline CDR1 SGHTA, CDR2 FQGNSA.

This clone was counted once. V usage is TRBV5-1 and J usage is TRBJ2-7; D remains ambiguous. Germline V lookup: CDR1 SGHRS, CDR2 YFSETQ. The CDR3 has 12 residues. V was cut by 3 bases and J by 5 bases, with 9 bases left in between. The CDR3 reads CASSSLSHEQYF. The DNA for the CDR3 is TGCGCCAGCAGCTCCCTAAGCCACGAGCAGTACTTC.

The gene calls are TRBV7-3 and TRBJ2-1; D may be TRBD2 (7 bases). The CDR3 sequence is 13 residues long. Germline loops: CDR1 SGHTA, CDR2 FQGTGA. V was trimmed by 5 bases and J by 8 bases, leaving 13 bases between them. The CDR3, as DNA: TGTGCCAGCAGCCCCCCGGGGGGCCATGAGCAGTTCTTC. Its protein is CASSPPGGHEQFF. The full variable domain, its missing parts supplied by reference TRBV7-3 and TRBJ2-1, is GAGVSQTPSNKVTEKGKYVELRCDPISGHTALYWYRQSLGQGPEFLIYFQGTGAADDSGLPNDRFFAVRPEGSVSTLKIQRTERGDSAVYLCASSPPGGHEQFFGPGTRLTVL.

The chain has TRBV28 and TRBJ1-3; D remains ambiguous. This CDR3 spans 13 amino acids. V shed 6 bases and J shed 0 bases, with 6 bases lying between them. CDR1 is MDHEN and CDR2 is SYDVKM in the germline V gene. The CDR3 loop is CASRVSSGNTIYF. The DNA for the CDR3 is TGTGCCAGCAGGGTTAGCTCTGGAAACACCATATATTTT.

This chain uses TRBV28 with TRBJ2-5; 9 bases align to TRBD2. The CDR3 contains 15 residues. The germline V gene encodes CDR1 MDHEN and CDR2 SYDVKM. The ends lost 5 bases at V and 4 bases at J; junction bases unmatched: 8. This CDR3 is CASSDPGLAVETQYF. The CDR3 DNA reads TGTGCCAGCAGTGACCCGGGACTAGCTGTAGAGACCCAGTACTTC.

The genes are TRBV5-1 and TRBJ2-1; TRBD1 agrees at 10 bases. Trimming cost V 2 bases and J 6 bases; bases outside gene matches: 5. Germline-derived CDR1 and CDR2 are SGHRS and YFSETQ. This CDR3 spans 15 amino acids. As DNA, the CDR3 is TGCGCCAGCAGCTTCGGGACAGGGGTTTTCAATGAGCAGTTCTTC. Its protein product is CASSFGTGVFNEQFF.

This chain joins TRBV2 and TRBJ2-1, with 9 bases aligning to TRBD2. The germline gives CDR1 SNHLY, CDR2 FYNNEI. J gave up 7 bases and V 2 bases, and 6 bases lay outside the gene matches. This CDR3 region has 15 residues. DNA for the CDR3: TGTGCCAGCAGTGAACTCTGGCGGGGGGGGAATGAGCAGTTCTTC. It yields the protein CASSELWRGGNEQFF.

There are a few counts of this clone. The chain has TRBV28 and TRBJ1-4; maybe TRBD1 (5 bases). The V gene's germline CDR1 is MDHEN and CDR2 SYDVKM. CDR3 size: 13 residues. The ends were cut back, 7 bases at V and 5 bases at J, with 11 bases in the middle. CDR3 loop: CASISGVNEKLFF. CDR3 sequence (DNA): TGTGCCAGCATTTCGGGGGTAAATGAAAAACTGTTTTTT.